This paragraph covers one T cell receptor beta chain sequence. What it binds is not known. The sample originates from a study of CD8+ T cells in alopecia areata. CDR1 and CDR2 (germline): KGHSH, LQKENI. Trimming cost V 5 bases and J 0 bases; bases outside gene matches: 9. This CDR3 region has 16 residues. Treatment described: oral pan-JAK inhibitor, 5-10 mg twice daily. The study team obtained lesional scalp punch biopsies and peripheral blood from alopecia areata patients. Following RNA extraction, reverse transcription yielded cDNA that acted as the sequencing template. The table came from immunoSEQ multiplex PCR; TCRdb's copy has only in-frame clones and leaves some out. The table includes about 92,000 clones, roughly two fifths detected once. Study-wide results and limits: Compared with normal scalp, lesional scalp had higher clonality and more expanded CD8+ clones.

The chain joins TRBV18 to TRBJ2-7; 8 bases agree with TRBD1. The sample here was CD8+ T cells sorted from blood, taken at week 24, from a patient treated with tofacitinib. The receptor's source is a human donor with alopecia areata. CDR3 protein: CASSRLQGASSYEQYF. Here the CDR3 DNA reads TGTGCCAGCTCAAGACTCCAGGGGGCCAGCTCCTACGAGCAGTACTTC.